The TCR beta chain described here comes from a study of cytomegalovirus exposure and HLA in healthy donors. Study overall: From about 179 million T cells, an earlier analysis saw approximately 110 million unique TCR beta sequences. General study findings and limits: Reports described diagnosis of cytomegalovirus status by the classifier as highly specific and sensitive. Through in vitro validation, three CMV-associated chains were shown to be specific for CMV antigens.

Donors in the study were healthy people who gave bone marrow. Of note for this clone: Its antigen is still unknown.

Primers included in the PCR were 60 Vbeta and 13 Jbeta primers. Clones were sequenced by immunoSEQ multiplex PCR, and TCRdb holds only the in-frame ones, with some missing. This repertoire shows about 120,000 clones, 80% found once; its top ten account for around 9.5%. The receptor's source is a female donor in good health and CMV-seropositive. Sequenced: PBMCs.

CDR3 sequence: CASSLGDSSYEQYF. The DNA of the CDR3 is TGTGCCAGCAGCTTAGGGGACAGCTCCTACGAGCAGTACTTC. The chain employs TRBV7-9 and TRBJ2-7, with 7 bases that match TRBD1. The CDR3 is 14 residues long. The V segment lost 1 base and the J segment 0 bases; nucleotides outside the gene matches: 0. Germline assignment: CDR1 SEHNR and CDR2 FQNEAQ (reference sequence).